The 6 T cell receptor beta chains below all came from one sample that was sequenced in a study of T-cell memory formation after mild COVID-19 (dated by TCRdb to the early 2020s). Libraries were made using 5' RACE. The run used an Illumina NovaSeq 6000. TCRdb reprocessing: public reads trimmed at Q25 with fastp, clones called with MiXCR, in-frame beta chains kept. One record per CDR3 amino acid sequence lists the most common genes and DNA. The sample has about 430,000 distinct CDR3 sequences on record, 20% to 30% of them singletons. Jointly, the top ten make up around 8.1% of the sample. Sequencing input: PBMCs or a T cell subset sorted from them (not recorded which). Receptors originate from an adult woman who had mild COVID-19 (a few samples of this study predate the infection). The sample titles of this study are shuffled in the database, so cell type and time point are left out; the donor was told from shared clones.

This chain joins TRBV4-3 and TRBJ2-5; D is possibly TRBD2 (5 bases). V shed 1 base and J shed 4 bases, with 13 bases lying between them. Germline V gene data show CDR1 as LGHNA and CDR2 as YSLEER. The CDR3 contains 15 residues. CDR3 nucleotides: TGCGCCAGCAGCCAAGTCCAAGGGAGCGGAGAGACCCAGTACTTC. This codes for CASSQVQGSGETQYF.

The table lists this clonotype with a few counts. This chain connects TRBV7-3 to TRBJ2-1; 9 bases align to TRBD2. Germline CDR1 reads SGHTA; CDR2 reads FQGTGA. The CDR3 contains 13 residues. Trimming removed 2 bases from V and 10 bases from J; junction bases left unmatched: 3. Written as DNA, the CDR3 is TGTGCCAGCAGCTTAGCGGGAGGGCAGGAGCAGTTCTTC. Translation gives CASSLAGGQEQFF.

This clonotype has a handful of counts. V usage is TRBV7-3 and J usage is TRBJ2-5; D is undetermined. V lost 4 bases to trimming and J lost 1 base, with 7 bases between them. CDR3 size: 13 residues. Germline CDR1 and CDR2: SGHTA and FQGTGA. The CDR3 here is CASSSHGQETQYF. DNA of the CDR3: TGTGCCAGCAGCTCACACGGCCAAGAGACCCAGTACTTC.

The sample holds a few counts of this clonotype. This chain joins TRBV12-3 or TRBV12-4 and TRBJ1-2, with 7 positions matching TRBD1. The CDR3 is made up of 14 amino acids. V dropped 5 bases and J dropped 8; count of bases not matched to a gene: 11. CDR3 bases: TGTGCCAGCAGTGTCTCGGGGACAGTGCAAGGCTACACCTTC. This translates into CASSVSGTVQGYTF.

This clonotype was observed a few times. The gene calls are TRBV20-1 and TRBJ1-5, with TRBD1 matching 8 bases. Germline loops: CDR1 DFQATT, CDR2 SNEGSKA (reference sequence). This CDR3 is built from 14 residues. V lost 6 bases to trimming and J lost 4 bases; unmatched junction nucleotides: 8. The CDR3 DNA reads TGCAGTGCAGGCGGACAGGGAGGAAATCAGCCCCAGCATTTT. This codes for CSAGGQGGNQPQHF.

The chain is built from TRBV2 and TRBJ1-5; tentative D call: TRBD1 (5 bases). The V gene's germline CDR1 is SNHLY and CDR2 FYNNEI. The CDR3 consists of 15 residues. V lost 1 base, J lost 6 bases, and 13 bases lay in between. The CDR3 loop reads CASSEVGRSLQPQHF. The CDR3 region has the DNA TGTGCCAGCAGTGAAGTGGGACGGAGTCTTCAGCCCCAGCATTTT.